These T cell receptor beta chains were read from a single sample in a study of OX40 agonist ivuxolimab in advanced cancers. Repertoires were generated with immunoSEQ multiplex PCR, while TCRdb's copy carries only in-frame clones and drops some. The profile shows over 65,000 clones, roughly 84% of them singletons. The sample was CD4+ or CD8+ T cells sorted from blood, taken in a trial of the OX40 agonist ivuxolimab. The receptor set was obtained from an adult with an advanced solid tumor such as melanoma, head and neck, liver or kidney cancer. The CDR3 runs from the conserved cysteine through the conserved F or W. The D gene is left open where the match is weak. Rows may omit the clone size; those that give it use once, few, many or a size class.

CDR3: CASLVEGANTEAFF; DNA: TGTGCCAGCTTGGTGGAGGGGGCCAACACTGAAGCTTTCTTT; J: TRBJ1-1; size: NA; D: TRBD1; V: TRBV7-9
CDR3: CASGPRGNNEQFF; DNA: TGCGCCAGCGGGCCAAGGGGCAACAATGAGCAGTTCTTC; J: TRBJ2-1; size: NA; D: NA; V: TRBV10-2
CDR3: CASSSNLDGYTF; DNA: TGTGCCAGCAGCTCAAACTTGGATGGCTACACCTTC; J: TRBJ1-2; size: NA; D: NA; V: TRBV28
CDR3: CASRGPDSKDTQYF; DNA: TGTGCCAGCAGGGGGCCGGACTCAAAAGATACGCAGTATTTT; J: TRBJ2-3; size: few; D: NA; V: TRBV5-4
CDR3: CASSARVRTGELFF; DNA: TGTGCCAGCAGCGCCCGGGTCCGCACCGGGGAGCTGTTTTTT; J: TRBJ2-2; size: NA; D: NA; V: TRBV7-3
CDR3: CASSVSRIPPLHF; DNA: TGTGCCAGTAGTGTCTCAAGGATACCACCCCTCCACTTT; J: TRBJ1-6; size: few; D: NA; V: TRBV19
CDR3: CASSLGGQGREKLFF; DNA: TGTGCCAGCAGCTTAGGGGGACAGGGTCGGGAAAAACTGTTTTTT; J: TRBJ1-4; size: NA; D: TRBD1; V: TRBV7-9
CDR3: CASSKPGTGTADEQFF; DNA: TGCGCCAGCAGCAAGCCGGGGACAGGGACCGCCGATGAGCAGTTCTTC; J: TRBJ2-1; size: NA; D: TRBD1; V: TRBV5-1
CDR3: CSVGTGGEQYF; DNA: TGCAGCGTTGGGACAGGGGGCGAGCAGTACTTC; J: TRBJ2-7; size: NA; D: TRBD1; V: TRBV29-1
CDR3: CASRGTGENGYTF; DNA: TGTGCCAGCAGGGGGACAGGGGAGAATGGCTACACCTTC; J: TRBJ1-2; size: NA; D: TRBD1; V: TRBV6-1
CDR3: CSVGRQGLNTEAFF; DNA: TGCAGCGTAGGCCGACAGGGACTGAACACTGAAGCTTTCTTT; J: TRBJ1-1; size: NA; D: TRBD1; V: TRBV29-1
CDR3: CASSPVRGDYGYTF; DNA: TGTGCCAGCTCACCGGTAAGGGGAGACTATGGCTACACCTTC; J: TRBJ1-2; size: once; D: NA; V: TRBV18
CDR3: CASSVTHLLQVAATQYF; DNA: TGTGCCAGCAGCGTTACCCATCTTTTGCAGGTAGCGGCTACGCAGTATTTT; J: TRBJ2-3; size: NA; D: NA; V: TRBV9
CDR3: CASSSQRGGGTGELFF; DNA: TGTGCCAGCAGCAGCCAGCGGGGGGGCGGCACCGGGGAGCTGTTTTTT; J: TRBJ2-2; size: NA; D: TRBD2; V: TRBV5-4
CDR3: CASSSRGSGSHNEQFF; DNA: TGTGCCAGCAGTTCCCGGGGGAGCGGGAGTCACAATGAGCAGTTCTTC; J: TRBJ2-1; size: NA; D: TRBD2; V: TRBV6-6
CDR3: CASSQVLQGGNTEAFF; DNA: TGTGCCAGCAGCCAGGTCTTACAGGGGGGGAACACTGAAGCTTTCTTT; J: TRBJ1-1; size: NA; D: TRBD1; V: TRBV4-2
CDR3: CASSRGNSGANVLTF; DNA: TGTGCCAGCTCACGGGGTAACTCTGGGGCCAACGTCCTGACTTTC; J: TRBJ2-6; size: NA; D: NA; V: TRBV18
CDR3: CASRLGRANEKLFF; DNA: TGTGCCAGCAGGCTAGGTCGAGCTAATGAAAAACTGTTTTTT; J: TRBJ1-4; size: NA; D: NA; V: TRBV2
CDR3: CAISYRGSSGNTIYF; DNA: TGTGCCATCAGTTACAGGGGATCCTCTGGAAACACCATATATTTT; J: TRBJ1-3; size: NA; D: TRBD1; V: TRBV10-3
CDR3: CASSQGQPDYGYTF; DNA: TGTGCCAGCTCCCAGGGACAGCCGGACTATGGCTACACCTTC; J: TRBJ1-2; size: once; D: TRBD1; V: TRBV5-4
CDR3: CASSWGGLPETQYF; DNA: TGTGCCAGCAGCTGGGGGGGGCTCCCAGAGACCCAGTACTTC; J: TRBJ2-5; size: NA; D: NA; V: TRBV28
CDR3: CASTRDRGGHQPQHF; DNA: TGTGCCAGCACTAGAGACAGGGGCGGGCATCAGCCCCAGCATTTT; J: TRBJ1-5; size: once; D: TRBD1; V: TRBV2
CDR3: CASSPNPGLAGGEQYF; DNA: TGCGCCAGCAGCCCTAATCCGGGACTAGCGGGAGGCGAGCAGTACTTC; J: TRBJ2-7; size: medium-sized; D: TRBD2; V: TRBV4-1
CDR3: CASSQVRTDLGGYTF; DNA: TGTGCCAGCAGCCAAGTACGGACGGATCTGGGTGGCTACACCTTC; J: TRBJ1-2; size: NA; D: NA; V: TRBV4-2
CDR3: CASRNSRNSPLHF; DNA: TGTGCCAGTAGGAACAGCCGTAATTCACCCCTCCACTTT; J: TRBJ1-6; size: NA; D: NA; V: TRBV19
CDR3: CASSIRTSGRVSDNEQFF; DNA: TGTGCCAGTAGTATCCGGACTAGCGGGAGAGTTTCGGACAATGAGCAGTTCTTC; J: TRBJ2-1; size: NA; D: TRBD2; V: TRBV19
CDR3: CASSESGRGLGTQYF; DNA: TGTGCCAGCAGTGAAAGCGGGAGGGGGCTAGGGACGCAGTATTTT; J: TRBJ2-3; size: NA; D: TRBD2; V: TRBV6-1
CDR3: CASRTQGSAGELFF; DNA: TGCGCCAGCAGGACACAGGGGAGTGCCGGGGAGCTGTTTTTT; J: TRBJ2-2; size: NA; D: TRBD1; V: TRBV5-1
CDR3: CASVPTGPGANVLTF; DNA: TGTGCCAGTGTTCCGACAGGGCCGGGGGCCAACGTCCTGACTTTC; J: TRBJ2-6; size: NA; D: TRBD1; V: TRBV19
CDR3: CASSRRGGDEQYF; DNA: TGTGCCAGCAGCAGAAGGGGTGGCGACGAGCAGTACTTC; J: TRBJ2-7; size: NA; D: NA; V: TRBV9
CDR3: CSVVAGGAGELFF; DNA: TGCAGCGTGGTAGCGGGGGGTGCCGGGGAGCTGTTTTTT; J: TRBJ2-2; size: NA; D: TRBD2; V: TRBV29-1
CDR3: CASSDRGLSSYNEQFF; DNA: TGCGCCAGCAGCGACAGGGGACTGAGTTCCTACAATGAGCAGTTCTTC; J: TRBJ2-1; size: once; D: TRBD1; V: TRBV10-1
CDR3: CASSPPGNYGYTF; DNA: TGTGCCAGCTCACCACCGGGGAACTATGGCTACACCTTC; J: TRBJ1-2; size: few; D: NA; V: TRBV18
CDR3: CASSFSGRNNEQFF; DNA: TGTGCCAGCAGTTTTAGCGGGAGGAACAATGAGCAGTTCTTC; J: TRBJ2-1; size: NA; D: TRBD2; V: TRBV7-9
CDR3: CASSTRAPDRTSGNTIYF; DNA: TGTGCCAGCAGCACCCGAGCCCCGGACAGGACCTCTGGAAACACCATATATTTT; J: TRBJ1-3; size: NA; D: TRBD1; V: TRBV7-2
CDR3: CASSPGPRDSRLYTF; DNA: TGTGCCAGCAGTCCAGGCCCCCGGGACAGTAGACTATACACCTTC; J: TRBJ1-2; size: NA; D: TRBD1; V: TRBV27
CDR3: CATSRDQGTVYF; DNA: TGTGCCACCAGCAGAGATCAGGGGACAGTGTACTTC; J: TRBJ2-5; size: once; D: TRBD1; V: TRBV15
CDR3: CASKGQANYEQYF; DNA: TGTGCCAGTAAGGGACAGGCAAACTACGAGCAGTACTTC; J: TRBJ2-7; size: NA; D: TRBD1; V: TRBV19
CDR3: CASSLGYGPLGNQPQHF; DNA: TGTGCCAGCAGTTTGGGGTACGGACCTCTTGGCAATCAGCCCCAGCATTTT; J: TRBJ1-5; size: NA; D: NA; V: TRBV28
CDR3: CASSYSAGTNGYTF; DNA: TGTGCCAGCAGTTACTCTGCAGGGACCAATGGCTACACCTTC; J: TRBJ1-2; size: NA; D: NA; V: TRBV6-5
CDR3: CASSQFRGGAMNTEAFF; DNA: TGTGCCAGCAGCCAATTCCGCGGCGGAGCTATGAACACTGAAGCTTTCTTT; J: TRBJ1-1; size: NA; D: NA; V: TRBV14
CDR3: CASSYKSGSSYEQYF; DNA: TGTGCCAGCAGTTACAAGTCGGGGAGCTCCTACGAGCAGTACTTC; J: TRBJ2-7; size: once; D: NA; V: TRBV6-5